This T cell receptor (beta chain) stems from a study of shared T cell receptors in the human thymus (dated by TCRdb to about 2021). At the level of the whole study: The study examined how the human thymus generates shared, self-reactive T-cell receptor alpha chains.

As for this clone: There is no known antigen for this receptor. No base-level quality is on record; no much larger clone is a single base apart.

Library preparation was by the immunoSEQ multiplex PCR assay. TCRdb took this table from immuneACCESS and kept in-frame rearrangements with V and J called. Such tables lack part of the clones; where checked against another copy, unresolved V genes explain under half of the gap, and the rest is unexplained. This sample comprises some 760,000 clones, 80% to 90% of them detected only once. Together, the top ten hold about 0.0098% of the sample. The CDR3, from cysteine to phenylalanine, totals 17 residues. Solely the CDR3 DNA is kept, with 51 bases framed from the first base. Reading the germline V gene (reference sequence) gives CDR1 LNHDA and CDR2 SQIVND. Trimming accounts for 6 bases at V and 1 base at J, while the number of junction bases matched to no gene is 10. These data also featured in a second study, about human thymus T cells. As the second study states: In Finland, the donors were immunologically healthy infants who were having open corrective cardiac surgery for congenital heart defects. Thymus tissue was collected as surgical resects that were removed during corrective cardiac surgery. Usage of V and J gene segments appeared to be biased in both the thymic and the peripheral blood repertoires. Highly overlapping thymic TCR repertoires among unrelated individuals were reported in the related research. The study described the TCR alpha and beta repertoires in roughly 8 infant thymus samples and a few matching peripheral blood samples. Donor ages ranged from about 7 to 244 days, and the cohort comprised over five male and a couple of female infants. After being mechanically released from the tissue, thymocytes were kept at -70 degrees C in pellets of roughly 10-30 million cells. A QIAsymphony instrument was used to extract genomic DNA from the frozen cell pellets. Using the immunoSEQ multiplex PCR assay, the TCRB and TCRAD loci were amplified from a standardized quantity of quality-controlled genomic DNA. The amplicons covered the V(D)J region and were long enough to include the CDR3 and to identify the V and J genes. The commercial immunoSEQ service was used to sequence amplicons on an Illumina platform. Primer bias and sequencing errors were corrected using previously described methods, and TCRAD and TCRB definitions followed the IMGT database. Analysis of the repertoires was done with immunoSEQ Analyzer 3.0 and VDJTools and included basic statistics, V/J segment usage, diversity estimates, rarefaction and pairwise overlap. Chao1, ChaoE, Efron-Thisted, Shannon and inverse Simpson indices were used to estimate diversity, which was also estimated on datasets down-sampled to the smallest sample. For repertoire overlap, CDR3 nucleotide sequence, V gene and J gene had to match strictly, and clustering was done by Jaccard-based multidimensional scaling. On average, thymus samples gave roughly 800,000 unique TCRB clonotypes, whereas blood samples gave roughly 80,000.

The chain links TRBV19 with TRBJ1-5; 9 central bases correspond to TRBD1. The receptor's source is a girl in the first two years of life with a congenital heart defect. Donor details come from another sample of the same person, matched by shared clones. Sequenced: thymocytes. The nucleotide sequence is TGTGCCAGTAGCCCCGCGCCGGGACAGGGAAGCAATCAGCCCCAGCATTTT. This gives the protein CASSPAPGQGSNQPQHF.